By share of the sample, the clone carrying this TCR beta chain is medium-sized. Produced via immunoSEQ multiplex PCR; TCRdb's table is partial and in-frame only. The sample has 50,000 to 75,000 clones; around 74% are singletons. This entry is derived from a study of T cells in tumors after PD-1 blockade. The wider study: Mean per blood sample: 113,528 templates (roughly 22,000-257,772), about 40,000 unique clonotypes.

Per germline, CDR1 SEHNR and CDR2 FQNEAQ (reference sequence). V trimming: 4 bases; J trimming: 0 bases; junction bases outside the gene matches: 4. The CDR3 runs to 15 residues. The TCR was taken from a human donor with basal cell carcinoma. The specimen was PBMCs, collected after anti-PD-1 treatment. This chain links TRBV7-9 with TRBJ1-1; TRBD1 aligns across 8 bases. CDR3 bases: TGTGCCAGCAGCTCAGCAGGGGGCTTGAACACTGAAGCTTTCTTT. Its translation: CASSSAGGLNTEAFF.